The rows below give T cell receptor beta chains drawn from one sample of a study of CD8 T cells in ankylosing spondylitis. TCRdb ran MiXCR on the 5' RACE reads and lists one entry per CDR3 protein. The table lists just under 550,000 distinct CDR3 sequences, about 13% of them singletons, with approximately 6.2% in the top ten. The sample comprised blood, either unsorted or a sorted T cell fraction (not recorded which). The origin of the receptors is a male donor with ankylosing spondylitis. Both conserved end residues are part of each CDR3. A D gene is named only where the DNA matches it firmly. The size entry is marked missing in some rows and otherwise reads once, few, many or a size class.

cdr3_nt cdr3_aa clone_size j_call d_call v_call
TGCAGTGCTAGAGATCCCAGTGAACGTGGCTACACCTTC CSARDPSERGYTF . TRBJ1-2 . TRBV20-1
TGTGCCAGCAGCCTCGCCGGACGGGCAACTAATGAAAAACTGTTTTTT CASSLAGRATNEKLFF . TRBJ1-4 . TRBV7-9
TGTGCCAGCAGCCCGGGTCGGTTGGGTGAGCAGTTCTTC CASSPGRLGEQFF . TRBJ2-1 . TRBV7-7
TGTGCCAGCAGTTTAACGACAGGGGGAGAGAACGAGCAGTACTTC CASSLTTGGENEQYF . TRBJ2-7 TRBD1 TRBV12-3/TRBV12-4
TGTGCCACCAGCAGGAGCGGGAGGGGGGGGTTTGTTGAGCAGTTCTTC CATSRSGRGGFVEQFF . TRBJ2-1 TRBD2 TRBV15
TGCAGTGCAAGTACCCGGGAGCAGTTCTTC CSASTREQFF . TRBJ2-1 . TRBV20-1
TGTGCCAGCAGCGAAGGAATACAGGGGGCCCAGCATTTT CASSEGIQGAQHF many TRBJ1-5 TRBD1 TRBV7-2
TGTGCCAGCAGCCGGGACGGTCTCGAGACCCAGTACTTC CASSRDGLETQYF . TRBJ2-5 . TRBV11-2
TGCAGTGCTAGAGACATAAGGACAGGTACCTACGAGCAGTACTTC CSARDIRTGTYEQYF . TRBJ2-7 TRBD1 TRBV20-1
TGCGCCAGCAGCCAAGAGGGGAGCACAGATACGCAGTATTTT CASSQEGSTDTQYF many TRBJ2-3 . TRBV4-1
TGTGCCACCCTCCCTAAATCATTCGGGGGGATGGGCTACACCTTC CATLPKSFGGMGYTF few TRBJ1-2 . TRBV19
TGTGCCAGCAGTGAAGCTGAGAGAATGAACACTGAAGCTTTCTTT CASSEAERMNTEAFF few TRBJ1-1 . TRBV2
TGCAGCGTTTACCACGGACAGGGGACGGAGACCCAGTACTTC CSVYHGQGTETQYF few TRBJ2-5 TRBD1 TRBV29-1
TGTGCCAGCAGCGTAGGGGGTCTTGAGCAGTTCTTC CASSVGGLEQFF . TRBJ2-1 . TRBV9
TGTGCCACCAGCCCAGTCAGCGGGAACTACAATGAGCAGTTCTTC CATSPVSGNYNEQFF many TRBJ2-1 TRBD2 TRBV15
TGTGCCAGCAGTTTCATAGGGGGAGGAAGGGGTGCGACTGAAGCTTTCTTT CASSFIGGGRGATEAFF few TRBJ1-1 . TRBV12-3/TRBV12-4
TGTGCCAGCAGCTTCGGGACTAACCTATACAATGAGCAGTTCTTC CASSFGTNLYNEQFF . TRBJ2-1 TRBD2 TRBV11-2
TGTGCCAGCAGCAAAGATACTCAGCTGGTTAATCAGCCCCAGCATTTT CASSKDTQLVNQPQHF . TRBJ1-5 . TRBV21-1
TGCAGTTCGTCCGGGGAAAGCTCCTACAATGAGCAGTTCTTC CSSSGESSYNEQFF . TRBJ2-1 . TRBV20-1
TGTGCCAGCTCACCGGGACAGCATTACGAGCAGTACTTC CASSPGQHYEQYF . TRBJ2-7 TRBD1 TRBV18
TGTGCCAGCAGTTTAAACGGCGCGGGATCAGGCAATCAGCCCCAGCATTTT CASSLNGAGSGNQPQHF few TRBJ1-5 . TRBV27
TGTGCCAGCAGCTCATCCTCCCCTAACTATGGCTACACCTTC CASSSSSPNYGYTF few TRBJ1-2 . TRBV11-2
TGTGCCAGCAGCTTGAGAAGCGGGAGCGGAGAGACCCAGTACTTC CASSLRSGSGETQYF . TRBJ2-5 TRBD2 TRBV5-6
TGTGCCAGCAGTTCTAAACCCAGACTAGCGGGCGACACCGGGGAGCTGTTTTTT CASSSKPRLAGDTGELFF . TRBJ2-2 TRBD2 TRBV28
TGTGCCAGCAGCTTAGGACCGGGGCAGGGGGCATTCAATGAGCAGTTCTTC CASSLGPGQGAFNEQFF . TRBJ2-1 TRBD1 TRBV13
TGTGCCAGCAGCCCGACGACTGGGGTATTGGGGAAACTGTTTTTT CASSPTTGVLGKLFF . TRBJ1-4 . TRBV3-1
TGTGCCACCAGTGATCCCCGGGACAGTACCTACAATGAGCAGTTCTTC CATSDPRDSTYNEQFF . TRBJ2-1 TRBD1 TRBV24-1
TGTGCCAGCAGTCAGCGGACGGTTCGTAGCACAGATACGCAGTATTTT CASSQRTVRSTDTQYF . TRBJ2-3 . TRBV6-1
TGCAGTGCTAGTCTACCCCCGGGACTAGCGGGAAATGAGCAGTTCTTC CSASLPPGLAGNEQFF few TRBJ2-1 TRBD2 TRBV20-1
TGCGCCAGCAGCACCGGACAGGGAAACTATGGCTACACCTTC CASSTGQGNYGYTF few TRBJ1-2 TRBD1 TRBV5-1
TGCAGTGCCACCATACCCGGGACCGAGGGTACAGATACGCAGTATTTT CSATIPGTEGTDTQYF . TRBJ2-3 . TRBV20-1
TGTGCCAGCAGTTTAATAGGGAACAATCAGCCCCAGCATTTT CASSLIGNNQPQHF many TRBJ1-5 . TRBV12-3/TRBV12-4
TGTGCCAGCAGCATGACTAGCGGGAGCGGAATGGAGCAGTTCTTC CASSMTSGSGMEQFF many TRBJ2-1 TRBD2 TRBV7-2
TGTGCCAGCAGCTTATGGATGAGGGCCAATGAGCAGTTCTTC CASSLWMRANEQFF . TRBJ2-1 . TRBV11-2